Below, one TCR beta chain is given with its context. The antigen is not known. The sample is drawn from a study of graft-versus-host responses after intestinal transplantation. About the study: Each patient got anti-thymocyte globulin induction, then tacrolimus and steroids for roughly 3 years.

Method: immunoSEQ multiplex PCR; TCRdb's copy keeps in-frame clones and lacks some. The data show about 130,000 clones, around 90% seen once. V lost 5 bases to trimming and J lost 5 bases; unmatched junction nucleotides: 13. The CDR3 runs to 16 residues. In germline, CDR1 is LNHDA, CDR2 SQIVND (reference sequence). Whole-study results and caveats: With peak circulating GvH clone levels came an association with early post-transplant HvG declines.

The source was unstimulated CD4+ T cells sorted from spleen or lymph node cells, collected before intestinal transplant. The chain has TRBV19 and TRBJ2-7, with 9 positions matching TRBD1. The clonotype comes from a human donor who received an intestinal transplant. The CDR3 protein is CASSGRLQGARDEQYF. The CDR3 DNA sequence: TGTGCCAGTAGTGGACGCCTACAGGGGGCGCGCGACGAGCAGTACTTC.